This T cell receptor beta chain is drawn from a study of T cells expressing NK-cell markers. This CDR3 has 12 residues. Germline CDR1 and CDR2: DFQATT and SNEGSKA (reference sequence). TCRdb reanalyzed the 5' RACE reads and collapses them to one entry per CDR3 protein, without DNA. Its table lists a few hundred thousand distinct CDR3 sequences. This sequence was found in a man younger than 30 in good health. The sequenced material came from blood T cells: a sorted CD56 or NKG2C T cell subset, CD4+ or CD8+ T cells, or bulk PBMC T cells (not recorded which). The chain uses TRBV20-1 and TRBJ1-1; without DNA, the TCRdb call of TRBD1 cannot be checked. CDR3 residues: CSAPSSGGRAFF.